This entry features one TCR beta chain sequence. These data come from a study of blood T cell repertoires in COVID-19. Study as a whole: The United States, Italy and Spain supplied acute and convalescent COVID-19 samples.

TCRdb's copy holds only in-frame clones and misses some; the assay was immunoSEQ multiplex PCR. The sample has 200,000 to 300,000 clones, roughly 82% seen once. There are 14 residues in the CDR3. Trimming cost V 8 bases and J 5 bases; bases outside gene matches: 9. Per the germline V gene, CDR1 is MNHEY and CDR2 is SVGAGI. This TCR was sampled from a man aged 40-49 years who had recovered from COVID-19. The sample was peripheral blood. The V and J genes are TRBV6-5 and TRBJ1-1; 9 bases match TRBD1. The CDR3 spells CASLHGTGRTEAFF. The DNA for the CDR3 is TGTGCCAGCCTCCATGGGACAGGGCGGACTGAAGCTTTCTTT.